A selection of T cell receptor beta chains follows, all from one sample in a study of blood T cell repertoires in COVID-19. Measured with immunoSEQ multiplex PCR; TCRdb has only the in-frame clones, and not every one. The sample holds a few hundred thousand clones, roughly 89% seen once. Sequenced sample: PBMCs or T cells enriched from blood (not recorded which). The receptor set was obtained from a woman aged 40 to 49 who had recovered from COVID-19. Each CDR3 is given with its conserved first and last residue. A D gene is named only where the DNA matches it firmly. Not all rows give a size; the values are once, few, many and, for expanded clones, a class.

. | TRBJ2-1 | TRBD2 | TRBV18 | CASSQSSGNNEQFF | TGTGCCAGCTCCCAGTCTAGCGGAAACAATGAGCAGTTCTTC
. | TRBJ1-3 | TRBD1 | TRBV19 | CASSQAGQGVPSGNTIYF | TGTGCCAGTAGTCAAGCCGGACAGGGAGTCCCCTCTGGAAACACCATATATTTT
. | TRBJ2-1 | TRBD1 | TRBV18 | CASSPRQGVGNEQFF | TGTGCCAGCTCACCCCGACAGGGGGTGGGCAATGAGCAGTTCTTC
once | TRBJ2-1 | . | TRBV21-1 | CASRNCRDNEQFF | TGTGCCAGCCGGAATTGCAGGGACAATGAGCAGTTCTTC
. | TRBJ1-5 | TRBD1 | TRBV19 | CASSIETGYNQPQHF | TGTGCCAGTAGTATAGAGACAGGGTACAATCAGCCCCAGCATTTT
once | TRBJ2-1 | TRBD2 | TRBV5-1 | CASSLALAGNEQFF | TGCGCCAGCAGCTTAGCACTAGCGGGGAATGAGCAGTTCTTC
once | TRBJ1-4 | . | TRBV4-1 | CASSQAGAGNEKLFF | TGCGCCAGCAGCCAGGCTGGGGCAGGTAATGAAAAACTGTTTTTT
. | TRBJ2-7 | TRBD1 | TRBV6-9 | CASSSGQGPTYEQYF | TGTGCCAGCAGCTCGGGACAGGGGCCTACCTACGAGCAGTACTTC
. | TRBJ2-2 | TRBD2 | TRBV5-4 | CASRKPGLGDTGELFF | TGTGCCAGCAGAAAACCGGGACTAGGGGACACCGGGGAGCTGTTTTTT
. | TRBJ1-1 | . | TRBV2 | CASRLTLTEAFF | TGTGCCAGCAGACTGACACTGACTGAAGCTTTCTTT
. | TRBJ2-2 | . | TRBV11-3 | CASSLVRGTGELFF | TGTGCCAGCAGCTTAGTCAGGGGTACCGGGGAGCTGTTTTTT
. | TRBJ2-5 | . | TRBV11-3 | CASSSRTATQETQYF | TGTGCCAGCAGCTCAAGGACAGCAACACAAGAGACCCAGTACTTC
. | TRBJ2-3 | TRBD1 | TRBV27 | CASSLNRGGTDTQYF | TGTGCCAGCAGTTTAAACAGGGGGGGCACAGATACGCAGTATTTT
. | TRBJ2-1 | . | TRBV7-6 | CASSPLTAGSYNEQFF | TGTGCCAGCAGCCCCCTGACAGCCGGCTCCTACAATGAGCAGTTCTTC
. | TRBJ1-1 | . | TRBV7-8 | CASSLRDEAFF | TGTGCCAGCAGCTTGCGAGATGAAGCTTTCTTT
. | TRBJ2-7 | TRBD2 | TRBV5-1 | CASSFNRGTSGYEQYF | TGCGCCAGCAGCTTCAATCGGGGTACTAGCGGTTACGAGCAGTACTTC
. | TRBJ1-1 | . | TRBV2 | CASSDGLNPEAFF | TGTGCCAGCAGTGACGGTTTGAACCCTGAAGCTTTCTTT
. | TRBJ2-3 | . | TRBV11-2 | CASSSLQGVATTDTQYF | TGTGCCAGCAGCTCCCTACAGGGTGTCGCCACGACAGATACGCAGTATTTT
. | TRBJ1-2 | . | TRBV21-1 | CASSRGEAGRVNYGYTF | TGTGCCAGCAGCAGAGGGGAGGCAGGCCGAGTTAACTATGGCTACACCTTC
. | TRBJ1-4 | TRBD1 | TRBV30 | CAWGTGTQLFF | TGTGCCTGGGGGACAGGGACGCAACTGTTTTTT
. | TRBJ1-5 | TRBD1 | TRBV5-8 | CASSLGTGGWQPQHF | TGTGCCAGCAGCTTGGGGACAGGGGGCTGGCAGCCCCAGCATTTT
. | TRBJ2-2 | . | TRBV2 | CASSERSSGGELFF | TGTGCCAGCAGTGAAAGGTCCTCGGGCGGGGAGCTGTTTTTT
. | TRBJ1-1 | . | TRBV9 | CASSVPGGGNTEAFF | TGTGCCAGCAGCGTGCCGGGGGGTGGGAACACTGAAGCTTTCTTT
. | TRBJ2-7 | TRBD2 | TRBV18 | CASSAGTSGYEQYF | TGTGCCAGCTCTGCCGGGACTAGCGGATACGAGCAGTACTTC
. | TRBJ1-6 | . | TRBV11-2 | CATSHFGEWSYNSPLHF | TGTGCCACCTCTCACTTTGGGGAGTGGTCCTATAATTCACCCCTCCACTTT
. | TRBJ1-5 | . | TRBV15 | CATSRDSGDRYQPQHF | TGTGCCACCAGCAGAGATTCGGGGGACCGATATCAGCCCCAGCATTTT
. | TRBJ1-1 | . | TRBV20-1 | CSARGEGAFF | TGCAGTGCTAGGGGCGAAGGCGCTTTCTTT
. | TRBJ2-7 | . | TRBV5-4 | CASSPGSFSYEQYF | TGTGCCAGCAGCCCGGGGAGTTTCTCCTACGAGCAGTACTTC
. | TRBJ1-4 | . | TRBV6-5 | CASSYSTETSREKLFF | TGTGCCAGCAGTTACTCCACCGAAACGAGCAGGGAAAAACTGTTTTTT